This is a list of T cell receptor beta chains from one sample in a study of blood T cell repertoires in COVID-19. Only in-frame clones appear in the TCRdb table, and some are missing; sequencing was by immunoSEQ multiplex PCR. This table holds 200,000 to 300,000 clones, approximately 86% found once. The sample consisted of peripheral blood. Source of these receptors: a woman aged 55-70 years with COVID-19, enrolled during active disease. CDR3s include the opening cysteine and the closing phenylalanine or tryptophan. The order of the fields is CDR3 protein, CDR3 DNA, CDR3 length, J gene, D gene, clone size, V gene. The D gene is left open where the match is weak. A row's size may be missing; if present it is once, few, many or a size class.

CDR3: CAISELGPKGHGYTF
DNA: TGTGCCATCAGTGAGTTGGGCCCTAAAGGCCATGGCTACACCTTC
length: 15
J: TRBJ1-2
D: -
size: -
V: TRBV10-3

CDR3: CASSLVSGGNYGYTF
DNA: TGTGCCAGCAGCTTAGTATCAGGGGGCAACTATGGCTACACCTTC
length: 15
J: TRBJ1-2
D: TRBD1
size: -
V: TRBV7-9

CDR3: CATRDRGGAGELFF
DNA: TGTGCCACCCGGGACAGGGGGGGTGCCGGGGAGCTGTTTTTT
length: 14
J: TRBJ2-2
D: TRBD1
size: -
V: TRBV19

CDR3: CASRAGTGAYEQYF
DNA: TGTGCCAGCAGGGCGGGGACAGGGGCCTACGAGCAGTACTTC
length: 14
J: TRBJ2-7
D: TRBD1
size: -
V: TRBV2

CDR3: CASSADSGTAYF
DNA: TGTGCCAGCAGTGCTGACAGCGGGACGGCATACTTC
length: 12
J: TRBJ2-5
D: TRBD2
size: few
V: TRBV2

CDR3: CASSGDSGVNTGELFF
DNA: TGTGCCAGCAGTGGAGATAGCGGGGTCAACACCGGGGAGCTGTTTTTT
length: 16
J: TRBJ2-2
D: TRBD2
size: -
V: TRBV28

CDR3: CSSGVYNEQFF
DNA: TGCAGCTCAGGGGTCTACAATGAGCAGTTCTTC
length: 11
J: TRBJ2-1
D: -
size: -
V: TRBV29-1

CDR3: CASSYGGGRDEQYF
DNA: TGTGCCAGCAGCTACGGTGGAGGTCGAGACGAGCAGTACTTC
length: 14
J: TRBJ2-7
D: -
size: -
V: TRBV5-4

CDR3: CASSHRGLAGLDTQYF
DNA: TGTGCCAGCAGCCACCGGGGGCTAGCGGGATTAGATACGCAGTATTTT
length: 16
J: TRBJ2-3
D: TRBD2
size: -
V: TRBV11-1

CDR3: CASSPSPKTQYF
DNA: TGCGCCAGCAGCCCATCCCCTAAGACCCAGTACTTC
length: 12
J: TRBJ2-5
D: -
size: -
V: TRBV10-2

CDR3: CASSEGLAGGPLQFF
DNA: TGTGCCAGCAGTGAAGGGCTAGCGGGAGGCCCCTTGCAGTTCTTC
length: 15
J: TRBJ2-1
D: TRBD2
size: -
V: TRBV6-1

CDR3: CASSRRDYSPLHF
DNA: TGTGCCAGCAGCCGAAGGGACTACTCACCCCTCCACTTT
length: 13
J: TRBJ1-6
D: -
size: -
V: TRBV28

CDR3: CASSRRLAGGPGTGELFF
DNA: TGTGCCAGCAGCCGGCGACTAGCGGGAGGGCCGGGCACCGGGGAGCTGTTTTTT
length: 18
J: TRBJ2-2
D: TRBD2
size: -
V: TRBV6-2/TRBV6-3

CDR3: CASSLGGLNYNEQFF
DNA: TGCGCCAGCAGCTTGGGTGGACTGAACTACAATGAGCAGTTCTTC
length: 15
J: TRBJ2-1
D: -
size: -
V: TRBV5-1

CDR3: CASSNPEAETQYF
DNA: TGTGCCAGTAGTAACCCGGAGGCAGAGACCCAGTACTTC
length: 13
J: TRBJ2-5
D: -
size: -
V: TRBV19

CDR3: CASSFSGSTDTQYF
DNA: TGTGCCAGCAGTTTCTCAGGGAGCACAGATACGCAGTATTTT
length: 14
J: TRBJ2-3
D: -
size: -
V: TRBV28

CDR3: CASSQGGGLYQETQYF
DNA: TGTGCCAGCAGCCAGGGAGGCGGGCTGTACCAAGAGACCCAGTACTTC
length: 16
J: TRBJ2-5
D: -
size: -
V: TRBV7-2

CDR3: CASSILAEPYNEQFF
DNA: TGTGCCAGCAGCATCCTAGCGGAGCCCTACAATGAGCAGTTCTTC
length: 15
J: TRBJ2-1
D: TRBD2
size: -
V: TRBV9

CDR3: CASSLIDTEAFF
DNA: TGTGCCAGCAGCTTAATCGACACTGAAGCTTTCTTT
length: 12
J: TRBJ1-1
D: -
size: -
V: TRBV7-9

CDR3: CASSGRDRAITRQYF
DNA: TGTGCCAGCAGCGGCCGGGACAGAGCTATTACGAGGCAGTACTTC
length: 15
J: TRBJ2-7
D: -
size: -
V: TRBV21-1

CDR3: CASSKWALQETQYF
DNA: TGTGCCAGTAGCAAATGGGCCCTCCAAGAGACCCAGTACTTC
length: 14
J: TRBJ2-5
D: -
size: -
V: TRBV19

CDR3: CASRTGGNYGYTF
DNA: TGTGCCAGCAGAACAGGGGGGAACTATGGCTACACCTTC
length: 13
J: TRBJ1-2
D: TRBD1
size: -
V: TRBV28

CDR3: CASSPPPGDSNQPQHF
DNA: TGTGCCAGCAGCCCCCCCCCGGGTGATAGCAATCAGCCCCAGCATTTT
length: 16
J: TRBJ1-5
D: -
size: once
V: TRBV7-9

CDR3: CASRTGGTQYF
DNA: TGTGCCAGTAGAACGGGAGGGACCCAGTACTTC
length: 11
J: TRBJ2-5
D: TRBD2
size: -
V: TRBV27

CDR3: CAWRATGSTDTQYF
DNA: TGTGCCTGGCGCGCAACCGGTAGCACAGATACGCAGTATTTT
length: 14
J: TRBJ2-3
D: -
size: -
V: TRBV30

CDR3: CASSEMRGGDNEQFF
DNA: TGTGCCAGCAGTGAAATGCGGGGGGGGGATAATGAGCAGTTCTTC
length: 15
J: TRBJ2-1
D: TRBD2
size: -
V: TRBV6-1

CDR3: CATMKAGGPTGELFF
DNA: TGTGCCACCATGAAAGCGGGAGGGCCCACCGGGGAGCTGTTTTTT
length: 15
J: TRBJ2-2
D: TRBD2
size: -
V: TRBV24-1

CDR3: CSASRGTPPYGYTF
DNA: TGCAGTGCTAGTAGGGGGACACCTCCCTATGGCTACACCTTC
length: 14
J: TRBJ1-2
D: -
size: -
V: TRBV20-1

CDR3: CASSQGYRGLFF
DNA: TGTGCCAGCAGCCAAGGATACAGGGGCTTGTTTTTT
length: 12
J: TRBJ1-4
D: TRBD1
size: -
V: TRBV3-1/TRBV3-2

CDR3: CASSFPGQGTSIQYF
DNA: TGTGCCAGCAGTTTCCCGGGACAGGGGACGAGCATTCAGTACTTC
length: 15
J: TRBJ2-4
D: TRBD1
size: -
V: TRBV28

CDR3: CASSVGGEEAFF
DNA: TGTGCCAGCAGTGTAGGGGGTGAGGAAGCTTTCTTT
length: 12
J: TRBJ1-1
D: -
size: -
V: TRBV2

CDR3: CASSQTGQVNNEQFF
DNA: TGTGCCAGCAGCCAAACGGGACAGGTCAACAATGAGCAGTTCTTC
length: 15
J: TRBJ2-1
D: TRBD1
size: -
V: TRBV4-2

CDR3: CASSPLAGGWRGETQYF
DNA: TGTGCCAGCAGTCCTTTGGCGGGAGGGTGGAGAGGAGAGACCCAGTACTTC
length: 17
J: TRBJ2-5
D: TRBD2
size: -
V: TRBV28

CDR3: CSVIQETGANVLTF
DNA: TGCAGCGTGATACAGGAGACTGGGGCCAACGTCCTGACTTTC
length: 14
J: TRBJ2-6
D: -
size: -
V: TRBV29-1

CDR3: CASSPRGGNTGELFF
DNA: TGTGCCAGCAGCCCGCGGGGGGGTAACACCGGGGAGCTGTTTTTT
length: 15
J: TRBJ2-2
D: TRBD2
size: -
V: TRBV11-3

CDR3: CASSLRDRNIQYF
DNA: TGTGCCAGCAGTTTAAGGGACAGAAACATTCAGTACTTC
length: 13
J: TRBJ2-4
D: TRBD1
size: once
V: TRBV28

CDR3: CASSPRQGGSYNEQFF
DNA: TGTGCCAGCTCACCACGACAAGGGGGCTCCTACAATGAGCAGTTCTTC
length: 16
J: TRBJ2-1
D: -
size: -
V: TRBV18

CDR3: CATLGHNEQFF
DNA: TGTGCCACCTTGGGGCACAATGAGCAGTTCTTC
length: 11
J: TRBJ2-1
D: -
size: -
V: TRBV15

CDR3: CASSVRWGDEQFF
DNA: TGTGCCAGCAGCGTACGGTGGGGGGATGAGCAGTTCTTC
length: 13
J: TRBJ2-1
D: -
size: -
V: TRBV9

CDR3: CASSFNRENTEAFF
DNA: TGTGCCAGCAGTTTTAACAGGGAGAACACTGAAGCTTTCTTT
length: 14
J: TRBJ1-1
D: -
size: -
V: TRBV27

CDR3: CASSIDREGRLRQYF
DNA: TGTGCCAGTAGTATAGATCGGGAAGGCCGTCTAAGGCAGTACTTC
length: 15
J: TRBJ2-7
D: -
size: -
V: TRBV19

CDR3: CASSFVSRTGELFF
DNA: TGTGCCAGCAGTTTTGTATCGAGGACCGGGGAGCTGTTTTTT
length: 14
J: TRBJ2-2
D: -
size: -
V: TRBV28

CDR3: CASSDGSSYEQYF
DNA: TGTGCCAGCAGTGATGGGAGCTCCTACGAGCAGTACTTC
length: 13
J: TRBJ2-7
D: -
size: -
V: TRBV6-1

CDR3: CASSSSGQPNTEAFF
DNA: TGTGCCAGCAGTAGTTCGGGACAGCCGAACACTGAAGCTTTCTTT
length: 15
J: TRBJ1-1
D: TRBD1
size: -
V: TRBV2

CDR3: CASERSSYNEQFF
DNA: TGTGCCAGCGAGCGAAGCTCCTACAATGAGCAGTTCTTC
length: 13
J: TRBJ2-1
D: -
size: -
V: TRBV2

CDR3: CASTTLEMNTEAFF
DNA: TGTGCCAGCACCACCCTCGAGATGAACACTGAAGCTTTCTTT
length: 14
J: TRBJ1-1
D: -
size: -
V: TRBV27

CDR3: CASSFLGSSYNEQFF
DNA: TGTGCCAGCAGTTTTTTGGGGAGCTCCTACAATGAGCAGTTCTTC
length: 15
J: TRBJ2-1
D: -
size: -
V: TRBV27

CDR3: CASSYTNPRTGNGYTF
DNA: TGTGCCAGCAGTTACACAAACCCACGGACAGGGAATGGCTACACCTTC
length: 16
J: TRBJ1-2
D: TRBD1
size: -
V: TRBV6-5

CDR3: CAISARGSGTKSGANVLTF
DNA: TGTGCCATCAGCGCCCGGGGTAGTGGTACTAAGTCTGGGGCCAACGTCCTGACTTTC
length: 19
J: TRBJ2-6
D: -
size: few
V: TRBV10-3

CDR3: CASSSPRSGANVLTF
DNA: TGTGCCAGCAGCTCCCCTCGCTCTGGGGCCAACGTCCTGACTTTC
length: 15
J: TRBJ2-6
D: -
size: -
V: TRBV6-5

CDR3: CASSSRTYEQYF
DNA: TGTGCCAGCAGCTCTAGGACCTACGAGCAGTACTTC
length: 12
J: TRBJ2-7
D: -
size: -
V: TRBV5-6

CDR3: CASSWEAAAYEQYF
DNA: TGCGCCAGCAGCTGGGAAGCGGCGGCCTACGAGCAGTACTTC
length: 14
J: TRBJ2-7
D: -
size: -
V: TRBV5-1

CDR3: CASSQFGTGPHGNQPQHF
DNA: TGCGCCAGCAGTCAATTCGGGACAGGGCCCCATGGCAATCAGCCCCAGCATTTT
length: 18
J: TRBJ1-5
D: TRBD1
size: once
V: TRBV23-1